Detailed here is one T cell receptor beta chain. This clonotype is regarded as medium-sized (0.01 to 0.1%). Its antigen is still unknown. Qualities for individual bases were not recorded, and no much larger clone is one base off. The data were obtained in a study of T cell repertoires in cytomegalovirus infection (dated by TCRdb to the late 2010s). At the level of the whole study: Donor HLA type was relevant to the analysis, because carriage of CMV infection together with the matching HLA type was indicated by public TCR beta signatures.

Instrument on record: Illumina HiSeq 1500. In-frame beta chains were kept once TCRdb had trimmed the public reads at Q25 with fastp and called clones with MiXCR. Each entry merges the rows of one CDR3 protein and shows their most common DNA and genes. The sample records under 200,000 distinct CDR3 sequences, less than 9.5% of which are singletons. The top ten clonotypes cover 4.6% of the sample. Its CDR3 holds 14 amino acids, cysteine through phenylalanine. Of all the DNA, just the CDR3 is kept, 42 bases in frame from base 1. V trim: 5 bases; J trim: 6 bases; unmatched bases: 9. CDR1 SGHTA and CDR2 FQGNSA were looked up in the germline V gene. Summary of the overall study and its limitations: In the ex vivo response, HLA-C-restricted CMV-specific TCR beta clonotypes were dominant, and in two of eight donors the single most frequent clonotype came from this HLA-C-restricted group. In both this cohort and an independent roughly 400-donor cohort, the cumulative frequency of public TCR beta family members distinguished carriers of CMV infection plus the relevant HLA type.

This receptor chain uses TRBV7-2 and TRBJ1-2; TRBD1 agrees with 7 junctional bases. This receptor was taken from a human donor in good health (CMV status not recorded). Some clones in this sample may be carry-over from other donors' samples. Sequenced input: PBMCs. The DNA is TGTGCCAGCAGCCCTTACCAACAGGGGAATGGCTACACCTTC. Protein translation: CASSPYQQGNGYTF.